Listed below are T cell receptor beta chains from one sample, sequenced in a study of early T cells in non-severe SARS-CoV-2 infection. TCRdb called the 5' RACE reads again in MiXCR, with one record for every CDR3 protein. The data show about 90,000 distinct CDR3 sequences, with about an eighth seen just once and approximately 4.7% held by the top ten. The starting material was whole blood, obtained at baseline. These receptors all stem from an adult who was a healthcare worker with PCR-confirmed SARS-CoV-2 infection or an uninfected control (not recorded which). The CDR3 runs from the conserved cysteine through the conserved F or W. The D gene is left open where the match is weak. Only part of the rows carry a size: once, few, many, or a class if the clone is expanded.

>TRBV6-5|TRBJ2-5|TRBD2|.
CASSYTTSGKQETQYF
TGTGCCAGCAGTTATACGACTAGCGGTAAACAAGAGACCCAGTACTTC
>TRBV5-1|TRBJ2-2|.|.
CASRGGTNTGELFF
TGCGCCAGCAGAGGGGGGACGAACACCGGGGAGCTGTTTTTT
>TRBV18|TRBJ2-1|TRBD1|few
CASSLLVGTVSYNEQFF
TGTGCCAGCTCACTATTGGTCGGGACAGTCTCCTACAATGAGCAGTTCTTC
>TRBV5-1|TRBJ1-1|.|.
CASSRSLNTEAFF
TGCGCCAGCAGCAGATCGCTGAACACTGAAGCTTTCTTT
>TRBV5-1|TRBJ1-1|TRBD1|.
CASSRDRGQTEAFF
TGCGCCAGCAGCAGAGACAGGGGGCAAACTGAAGCTTTCTTT
>TRBV19|TRBJ2-1|TRBD2|few
CASRPPGASGKNEQFF
TGTGCCAGTAGACCTCCGGGGGCTAGCGGGAAAAATGAGCAGTTCTTC
>TRBV11-1|TRBJ2-5|TRBD1|few
CASSWTGGSETQYF
TGTGCCAGCAGCTGGACAGGGGGCTCAGAGACCCAGTACTTC
>TRBV11-2|TRBJ2-7|TRBD1|.
CASWQGAGEQYF
TGTGCCAGCTGGCAGGGGGCGGGCGAGCAGTACTTC
>TRBV29-1|TRBJ1-1|TRBD1|many
CSAGTGLTEAFF
TGCAGCGCTGGGACAGGGCTCACTGAAGCTTTCTTT
>TRBV7-9|TRBJ2-2|.|.
CASSLAGGPGTGELFF
TGTGCCAGCAGCTTAGCGGGGGGACCTGGGACCGGGGAGCTGTTTTTT
>TRBV24-1|TRBJ2-3|.|many
CATSDPSGTDTQYF
TGTGCCACCAGTGACCCCTCCGGCACAGATACGCAGTATTTT
>TRBV4-2|TRBJ1-5|TRBD1|.
CASSQKTGGDQPQHF
TGTGCCAGCAGCCAGAAGACAGGGGGGGATCAGCCCCAGCATTTT
>TRBV9|TRBJ2-7|.|many
CASSVSRDGGSEQYF
TGTGCCAGCAGCGTCTCCCGGGATGGGGGCTCGGAGCAGTACTTC
>TRBV18|TRBJ1-4|.|.
CASSAGQNEKLFF
TGTGCCAGCTCAGCCGGACAGAATGAAAAACTGTTTTTT
>TRBV5-1|TRBJ2-3|.|many
CASRIHQGLTDTQYF
TGCGCCAGCAGGATCCACCAGGGATTAACAGATACGCAGTATTTT
>TRBV3-1|TRBJ2-7|.|.
CASSQALLAYEQYF
TGTGCCAGCAGCCAAGCCCTCCTAGCCTACGAGCAGTACTTC
>TRBV3-1|TRBJ2-3|.|many
CASSHANWGVSTDTQYF
TGTGCCAGCAGCCATGCCAATTGGGGAGTGAGCACAGATACGCAGTATTTT
>TRBV5-1|TRBJ2-7|.|few
CASSPRDLRDEQYF
TGCGCCAGCAGCCCAAGGGACCTCAGGGACGAGCAGTACTTC
>TRBV24-1|TRBJ2-2|.|many
CATGDTTGELFF
TGTGCCACCGGCGATACGACCGGGGAGCTGTTTTTT
>TRBV10-3|TRBJ2-5|.|few
CAISESLATTEETQYF
TGTGCCATCAGTGAGTCACTAGCCACTACGGAGGAGACCCAGTACTTC
>TRBV10-3|TRBJ2-5|.|.
CAISGLGQETQYF
TGTGCCATCAGTGGACTAGGCCAAGAGACCCAGTACTTC
>TRBV11-2|TRBJ2-1|TRBD2|many
CASSLVAGGANEQFF
TGTGCCAGCAGCTTAGTCGCGGGAGGGGCCAATGAGCAGTTCTTC
>TRBV5-1|TRBJ2-2|.|many
CASSAVPGGRPTGELFF
TGCGCCAGCTCGGCTGTCCCCGGAGGCAGACCGACCGGGGAGCTGTTTTTT
>TRBV28|TRBJ2-7|TRBD1|many
CASRQGGPYEQYF
TGTGCCAGCAGACAGGGGGGCCCCTACGAGCAGTACTTC
>TRBV3-1|TRBJ2-3|TRBD2|few
CASSSPGERGLNTQYF
TGTGCCAGCAGCTCTCCTGGGGAGCGGGGGTTAAATACGCAGTATTTT
>TRBV6-2/TRBV6-3|TRBJ2-2|TRBD1|.
CASLERQGSTGELFF
TGTGCCAGTCTTGAGAGACAGGGAAGCACCGGGGAGCTGTTTTTT
>TRBV6-6|TRBJ2-7|.|many
CASMEQTVYEQYF
TGTGCCAGCATGGAACAGACCGTCTACGAGCAGTACTTC
>TRBV4-1|TRBJ2-3|.|few
CASRGWSRSPADTQYF
TGCGCCAGTAGAGGGTGGTCCAGGAGTCCGGCAGATACGCAGTATTTT
>TRBV11-2|TRBJ2-7|.|.
CASSLGTRPTHYEQYF
TGTGCCAGCAGCTTGGGGACTCGGCCGACTCACTACGAGCAGTACTTC
>TRBV2|TRBJ2-5|TRBD1|few
CASSRDRVTQETQYF
TGTGCCAGCAGCCGGGACAGGGTTACTCAAGAGACCCAGTACTTC
>TRBV30|TRBJ2-6|.|many
CAWSISSGANVLTF
TGTGCCTGGTCAATAAGCTCTGGGGCCAACGTCCTGACTTTC
>TRBV20-1|TRBJ1-1|.|many
CSARAQPGSEAFF
TGCAGTGCTAGAGCTCAGCCGGGGTCTGAGGCTTTCTTT
>TRBV29-1|TRBJ1-2|.|.
CSVVGFSGYTF
TGCAGCGTTGTAGGGTTTAGTGGCTACACCTTC
>TRBV7-9|TRBJ1-1|.|few
CASTLYRAVEAFF
TGTGCCAGCACCCTTTACAGGGCCGTTGAAGCTTTCTTT
>TRBV12-3/TRBV12-4|TRBJ1-1|TRBD1|.
CAGGPSAGGTEAFF
TGTGCCGGGGGGCCTTCGGCAGGGGGCACTGAAGCTTTCTTT
>TRBV6-1|TRBJ1-2|.|many
CASKTGTYGYTF
TGTGCCAGCAAAACAGGGACCTATGGCTACACCTTC
>TRBV5-6|TRBJ1-2|TRBD1|few
CASSLGPGTGTYGYTF
TGTGCCAGCAGCTTGGGGCCCGGGACAGGGACCTATGGCTACACCTTC
>TRBV6-1|TRBJ1-4|TRBD1|.
CASSWDRVNEKLFF
TGTGCCAGCAGCTGGGACAGGGTTAATGAAAAACTGTTTTTT
>TRBV20-1|TRBJ2-3|.|.
CSARAGAGGERTQYF
TGCAGTGCTCGGGCGGGTGCAGGAGGGGAGCGTACGCAGTATTTT
>TRBV2|TRBJ1-5|.|.
CASSEVVSNQPQHF
TGTGCCAGCAGTGAAGTAGTTAGCAATCAGCCCCAGCATTTT
>TRBV7-6|TRBJ2-3|TRBD2|few
CASSFVPSGSSTDTQYF
TGTGCCAGCAGCTTTGTGCCTAGCGGTTCAAGCACAGATACGCAGTATTTT
>TRBV11-2|TRBJ2-7|.|many
CASSWGVTYEQYF
TGTGCCAGCAGCTGGGGTGTGACCTACGAGCAGTACTTC
>TRBV18|TRBJ1-3|.|.
CASSQSPQDSGNTIYF
TGTGCCAGCTCGCAATCACCTCAGGACTCTGGAAACACCATATATTTT
>TRBV20-1|TRBJ2-7|.|many
CSVRGVSYEQYF
TGCAGTGTGAGGGGGGTAAGCTACGAGCAGTACTTC
>TRBV5-1|TRBJ2-3|TRBD2|.
CASSLGLAGPGLADTQYF
TGCGCCAGCAGCTTGGGGCTAGCGGGTCCCGGCTTGGCAGATACGCAGTATTTT
>TRBV24-1|TRBJ2-3|.|few
CATSDMRFLKDSLADTQYF
TGTGCCACCAGTGATATGAGGTTTCTGAAGGACAGTCTCGCAGATACGCAGTATTTT
>TRBV11-2|TRBJ2-3|TRBD1|many
CASSFGTGTDTQYF
TGTGCCAGCAGCTTTGGGACAGGCACAGATACGCAGTATTTT
>TRBV9|TRBJ2-1|.|.
CASSVVAGVVEQFF
TGTGCCAGCAGCGTAGTGGCAGGGGTTGTGGAGCAGTTCTTC
>TRBV28|TRBJ1-2|.|.
CASSSLSGARGYTF
TGTGCCAGCAGTTCCCTCTCAGGGGCGCGTGGCTACACCTTC
>TRBV25-1|TRBJ2-1|TRBD1|few
CASSEWDRVHEQFF
TGTGCCAGCAGTGAATGGGACAGGGTCCATGAGCAGTTCTTC
>TRBV5-5|TRBJ2-2|TRBD2|.
CASSLLLAGGPGELFF
TGTGCCAGCAGCTTACTACTAGCGGGGGGCCCCGGGGAGCTGTTTTTT